The 7 T cell receptor beta chains presented below share a single source sample, sequenced in a study of pediatric ulcerative colitis. TCRdb keeps only in-frame clones here, not all; method: immunoSEQ multiplex PCR. The data show roughly 64,000 clones, with around 85% seen just once and under 3.5% held by the top ten. Specimen: blood. The origin of the receptors is a boy aged 5-17 years with severe ulcerative colitis.

This clone was detected only a few times. Sequence at one end of the junction differs from germline and may be a read error. The chain has TRBV30 and TRBJ1-2; maybe TRBD1 (5 bases). Per germline, CDR1 GTSNPN and CDR2 SVGIG (reference sequence). The CDR3 totals 11 residues. The CDR3 nucleotides are TGTGCCTGGAGTCAGGGAAGCGAAACCTCCTTC. Amino acid sequence: CAWSQGSETSF.

This clone has only one observation. The V call is TRBV4-3, the J call TRBJ2-1; the match to TRBD2 covers 9 bases. CDR3 length: 17 residues. Germline V gives CDR1 LGHNA, CDR2 YSLEER. Trimming removed 1 base from V and 4 bases from J; junction bases left unmatched: 8. CDR3 amino acids: CASSQALAGQPYNEQFF. The DNA for the CDR3 is TGCGCCAGCAGCCAAGCCCTAGCGGGACAACCTTACAATGAGCAGTTCTTC.

The chain is built from TRBV29-1 and TRBJ1-5; D uncertain. The CDR3 is 13 residues long. Deletions cut 4 bases from V and 0 bases from J, with 7 bases between. Germline V gene lookup returns CDR1 SQVTM and CDR2 ANQGSEA. CDR3 bases: TGCAGCGTTGGTCAGTTTAGCAATCAGCCCCAGCATTTT. Protein product: CSVGQFSNQPQHF.

The chain links TRBV5-4 to TRBJ2-1, with D unclear. This CDR3 has 15 amino acids. The V gene lost 0 bases and the J gene lost 5 bases, with 12 bases spanning the gap. CDR1 SGHNT and CDR2 YYREEE come from the germline V gene (reference sequence). CDR3 in DNA: TGTGCCAGCAGCTTGGACCTGGCCCGAAACAATGAGCAGTTCTTC. Translated, it gives CASSLDLARNNEQFF.

J is TRBJ2-7 and V is TRBV14, with 7 bases lining up with TRBD2. This CDR3 spans 14 amino acids. Germline V lookup: CDR1 SGHDN, CDR2 FVKESK. V gave up 4 bases and J gave up 2 bases; unmatched junction bases: 5. The CDR3 sequence: CASSRLAGTYEQYF. Written as DNA, the CDR3 is TGTGCCAGCAGCCGACTAGCAGGGACCTACGAGCAGTACTTC.

V and J are TRBV2 and TRBJ2-3; no firm D call. V shed 6 bases and J shed 5 bases, with 6 bases lying between them. The germline V gene has CDR1 SNHLY and CDR2 FYNNEI. The CDR3 has 11 amino acids. The chain's CDR3 is CASREQDTQYF. The CDR3 DNA follows: TGTGCCAGCAGGGAACAAGATACGCAGTATTTT.

The chain links TRBV6-1 to TRBJ1-1, with D possibly being TRBD1 (5 bases). Germline V gene sequence: CDR1 MNHNS, CDR2 SASEGT. Between the trimmed V and J ends, which lost 6 bases and 1 base, there was a span of 12 bases. The CDR3 length is 14 residues. CDR3 DNA sequence: TGTGCCAGCAGCAGGGAGACAGCGAACACTGAAGCTTTCTTT. This encodes CASSRETANTEAFF.